The TCR beta chain described here comes from a study of OX40 agonist ivuxolimab in advanced cancers. TCRdb's table, derived via immunoSEQ multiplex PCR, lists solely in-frame clones and lacks some. The sample shows 10,000 to 11,000 clones, 75% to 80% of them seen only once. About this clone itself: Antigen specificity is unknown.

General study results and limits: CD8+ T cells were the subset that, on average, had more expanded clones than CD4+. Clones of CD4+ and CD8+ blood T cells grew by week 6 at doses of 0.1 to 3.0 mg/kg.

Germline V gene lookup returns CDR1 MDHEN and CDR2 SYDVKM. This CDR3 is 13 amino acids long. The sequenced sample was CD4+ or CD8+ T cells sorted from blood, obtained in a trial of the OX40 agonist ivuxolimab. This TCR was recovered from an adult with an advanced solid tumor such as melanoma, head and neck, liver or kidney cancer. This chain uses TRBV28 with TRBJ2-5, with D perhaps TRBD2 (5 bases). Matching the DNA end better, TRBJ2-7 makes the J call doubtful. The CDR3 bases are TGTGCCAGCAGTTATCCCGGGGCCTACGAGCAGTACTTC. Protein product: CASSYPGAYEQYF.